Following are 2 T cell receptor beta chains from one sample sequenced in a study of blood T cell repertoires in COVID-19. The data were produced by immunoSEQ multiplex PCR, yet TCRdb's version contains in-frame clones alone and is incomplete. The sample includes 250,000 or so clones, 80% to 95% of them seen just once. The sequencing sample was made of PBMCs or T cells enriched from blood (not recorded which). The receptors shown here come from a man aged 35 to 55 who had been exposed to COVID-19.

V usage is TRBV29-1 and J usage is TRBJ2-5; 7 nucleotides agree with TRBD1. CDR3 length: 14 amino acids. The germline V gene has CDR1 SQVTM and CDR2 ANQGSEA. Unmatched junction bases numbered 12, after V lost 6 bases and J lost 5 bases. In nucleotides, the CDR3 is TGCAGCGTGCAGACAGGGATCCCTGGGGAGACCCAGTACTTC. It codes for CSVQTGIPGETQYF. Supplemented by reference TRBV29-1 and TRBJ2-5, the full variable domain reads SAVISQKPSRDICQRGTSLTIQCQVDSQVTMMFWYRQQPGQSLTLIATANQGSEATYESGFVIDKFPISRPNLTFSTLTVSNMSPEDSSIYLCSVQTGIPGETQYFGPGTRLLVL.

This chain uses TRBV7-9 with TRBJ2-1; 11 nucleotides align to TRBD1. V trimming: 5 bases; J trimming: 1 base; junction bases outside the gene matches: 13. The germline gives CDR1 SEHNR, CDR2 FQNEAQ (reference sequence). The CDR3 totals 19 residues. The CDR3 nucleotides are TGTGCCAGCAGCCCGCGATCAACGGACAGGGGGCGGTCCTACAATGAGCAGTTCTTC. Residues: CASSPRSTDRGRSYNEQFF.